These 24 T cell receptor beta chains came from one sample sequenced in a study of beta chain features in type 1 diabetes. The study reverse transcribed the entire isolated RNA, so it sequenced expressed TCRB transcripts. The assay was immunoSEQ multiplex PCR, and TCRdb's table has in-frame clones only and misses some. Among over 120,000 clones listed, around 9.3% were seen once. Source material: naive CD4+ T cells from blood. Every receptor here comes from a man younger than 30 in good health.

The chain has TRBV4-2 and TRBJ2-3; 9 nucleotides line up with TRBD2. V shed 0 bases and J 4 bases; nucleotides not matched to a gene: 11. The germline V gene encodes CDR1 LGHNA and CDR2 YNFKEQ. The CDR3 contains 18 residues. CDR3 protein: CASSQESMLVAGADTQYF. The CDR3, as DNA: TGTGCCAGCAGCCAAGAATCAATGTTGGTAGCGGGAGCAGATACGCAGTATTTT.

This clone has more than one count but fewer than ten. The CDR3 DNA reads as TGCAGTGCTGACAGGGCAGGCGAGCAGTACTTC. Its translation is CSADRAGEQYF. The chain uses TRBV20-1 and TRBJ2-7; 7 bases are shared with TRBD1. The CDR3 is made up of 11 amino acids. J lost 6 bases, V lost 5 bases, and 4 bases had no gene match. Germline V gene sequence: CDR1 DFQATT, CDR2 SNEGSKA (reference sequence).

This clone came up a few times. J is TRBJ2-3 and V is TRBV28, with D maybe TRBD2 (6 bases). The germline V gene encodes CDR1 MDHEN and CDR2 SYDVKM. This CDR3 region has 15 residues. V shed 5 bases and J shed 6 bases, with 18 bases lying between them. The CDR3 region is CASSAPRAGRDTQYF. In DNA, the CDR3 is TGTGCCAGCAGTGCACCTCGGGCAGGGAGGGATACGCAGTATTTT. The variable domain in full, completed from reference TRBV28 and TRBJ2-3, reads DVKVTQSSRYLVKRTGEKVFLECVQDMDHENMFWYRQDPGLGLRLIYFSYDVKMKEKGDIPEGYSVSREKKERFSLILESASTNQTSMYLCASSAPRAGRDTQYFGPGTRLTVL.

This rearrangement joins TRBV15 to TRBJ2-3, with D possibly being TRBD2 (5 bases). The germline V gene encodes CDR1 LNHNV and CDR2 YYDKDF (reference sequence). The V and J ends lost 1 base and 2 bases respectively, with 13 bases between them. This CDR3 spans 16 amino acids. The CDR3 spells CATSRVDWHDTDTQYF. The CDR3 coding sequence is TGTGCCACCAGCAGAGTGGACTGGCATGACACAGATACGCAGTATTTT.

A few counts support this clone. This rearrangement joins TRBV7-9 to TRBJ1-6, with TRBD1 identical over 8 bases. The length of the CDR3 is 16 residues. Per the germline V gene, CDR1 is SEHNR and CDR2 is FQNEAQ (reference sequence). The ends lost 5 bases at V and 7 bases at J; junction bases unmatched: 10. The CDR3 nucleotides are TGTGCCAGCAGCCAGGCTGACAGGGGTTCCAATTCACCCCTCCACTTT. Its protein is CASSQADRGSNSPLHF.

A few counts support this clone. The V call is TRBV7-8, the J call TRBJ1-2, with 7 bases matching TRBD1. This CDR3 has 14 amino acids. Germline lookup yields CDR1 SGHVS and CDR2 FQNEAQ. The J segment lost 8 bases and the V segment lost 4 bases, leaving 10 bases of the junction unmatched. The CDR3 is CASSSTQGLRGYTF. DNA of the CDR3: TGTGCCAGCAGCTCCACACAGGGGCTCAGGGGCTACACCTTC.

This clone was seen more than once but under ten times. Other nucleotide sequences from this sample produce the same CDR3. This chain connects TRBV5-1 to TRBJ2-7; a possible D gene is TRBD2 (6 bases). In germline, CDR1 is SGHRS, CDR2 YFSETQ. Trimming shortened V by 4 bases and J by 4 bases, and 9 bases separated the two germline ends. The CDR3 consists of 12 residues. The CDR3 loop reads CASSPAGYEQYF. In DNA, the CDR3 is TGCGCCAGCAGCCCGGCGGGGTACGAGCAGTACTTC.

The chain recombines TRBV9 with TRBJ2-1, with D tentatively TRBD2 (6 bases). The V end lost 4 bases, the J end lost 7 bases, and 21 bases lay between the germline ends. CDR3 length: 16 amino acids. Germline lookup yields CDR1 SGDLS and CDR2 YYNGEE. This CDR3 is CASSPRRVRVENEQFF. As DNA, the CDR3 is TGTGCCAGCAGCCCCCGGAGGGTCAGGGTGGAGAATGAGCAGTTCTTC.

This clone was observed a handful of times. V and J are TRBV19 and TRBJ2-3, with D perhaps matching TRBD1 (6 bases). CDR1 is LNHDA and CDR2 is SQIVND in the germline V gene (reference sequence). The V and J ends lost 4 bases and 6 bases respectively, with 17 bases between them. The CDR3 is made up of 15 amino acids. CDR3 region: CASSTADRQVDTQYF. The DNA for the CDR3 is TGTGCCAGTAGTACGGCAGACCGACAGGTTGATACGCAGTATTTT.

This chain connects TRBV5-1 to TRBJ1-5, with a tentative D call TRBD1 (6 bases). The CDR3 runs to 15 residues. Trimming shortened V by 4 bases and J by 6 bases, and 17 bases separated the two germline ends. In germline, CDR1 is SGHRS, CDR2 YFSETQ. The DNA for the CDR3 is TGCGCCAGCAGCCTCCTCGGCGACAGGACTCAGCCCCAGCATTTT. It translates to CASSLLGDRTQPQHF.

The V call is TRBV5-1, the J call TRBJ1-3, with a weak D call TRBD1 (6 bases). Germline CDR1 is SGHRS and CDR2 is YFSETQ. With 4 bases removed from V and 0 bases from J, the gap between germline ends came to 17 bases. The CDR3 has 17 amino acids. CDR3 amino acids: CASSTEGHLSSGNTIYF. In DNA, the CDR3 is TGCGCCAGCAGCACCGAGGGACACCTGAGCTCTGGAAACACCATATATTTT.

This clone has just a few counts. This rearrangement joins TRBV14 to TRBJ2-5; the match to TRBD1 covers 11 bases. The CDR3 contains 16 residues. J gave up 4 bases and V 4 bases, and 8 bases lay outside the gene matches. Looked up from germline, CDR1 is SGHDN and CDR2 is FVKESK. The CDR3 region has the DNA TGTGCCAGCAGCCCCGGGACAGGGGGGACCGGAGAGACCCAGTACTTC. Protein sequence: CASSPGTGGTGETQYF.

The gene calls are TRBV5-1 and TRBJ2-7; 11 bases are a match to TRBD1. Germline V gene sequence: CDR1 SGHRS, CDR2 YFSETQ. V gave up 4 bases and J gave up 5 bases; unmatched junction bases: 8. The CDR3 has 15 residues. The CDR3 spells CASSTGTGGFDEQYF. CDR3 in DNA: TGCGCCAGCAGCACCGGGACAGGGGGTTTCGACGAGCAGTACTTC.

This clone was seen more than once but under ten times. The chain recombines TRBV7-3 with TRBJ2-3, with 9 bases fitting TRBD2. The CDR3 is 16 residues long. V lost 6 bases to trimming and J lost 2 bases; unmatched junction nucleotides: 9. Germline loops: CDR1 SGHTA, CDR2 FQGTGA. CDR3 in amino acids: CASSPRAGGNTDTQYF. The CDR3 DNA reads as TGTGCCAGCAGTCCAAGAGCGGGGGGAAACACAGATACGCAGTATTTT. Drawing the rest from reference TRBV7-3 and TRBJ2-3, the complete variable domain is GAGVSQTPSNKVTEKGKYVELRCDPISGHTALYWYRQSLGQGPEFLIYFQGTGAADDSGLPNDRFFAVRPEGSVSTLKIQRTERGDSAVYLCASSPRAGGNTDTQYFGPGTRLTVL.

The V gene is TRBV9, the J gene TRBJ1-3; 8 positions agree with TRBD1. Trimming cost V 0 bases and J 2 bases; bases outside gene matches: 7. The germline V gene encodes CDR1 SGDLS and CDR2 YYNGEE. The CDR3 covers 17 residues. The CDR3 spells CASSVGPRGQAGNTIYF. The DNA of the CDR3 is TGTGCCAGCAGCGTAGGGCCCAGGGGGCAAGCTGGAAACACCATATATTTT.

This clone was counted only a few times. This chain connects TRBV30 to TRBJ1-2; unclear D gene. From germline, CDR1 is GTSNPN and CDR2 SVGIG (reference sequence). The CDR3 covers 12 residues. Between the trimmed V and J ends, which lost 8 bases and 4 bases, there was a span of 14 bases. The CDR3 sequence: CAGSPGFYGYTF. The DNA of the CDR3 is TGTGCCGGCTCCCCAGGATTCTATGGCTACACCTTC.

The chain recombines TRBV28 with TRBJ2-1; 7 positions agree with TRBD1. The V segment lost 2 bases and the J segment 7 bases; nucleotides outside the gene matches: 17. This CDR3 is built from 18 residues. Germline V lookup: CDR1 MDHEN, CDR2 SYDVKM. The CDR3 coding sequence is TGTGCCAGCAGTTTACGTTACGGCAACGGGACAGTCAGGAATGAGCAGTTCTTC. It encodes CASSLRYGNGTVRNEQFF.

The rearrangement uses TRBV6-5 and TRBJ1-5; D is uncertain. Germline assignment: CDR1 MNHEY and CDR2 SVGAGI. The CDR3 totals 15 residues. Deletions cut 2 bases from V and 2 bases from J, with 10 bases between. In DNA form, the CDR3 reads TGTGCCAGCAGTTACATGGAGGGTGGCAATCAGCCCCAGCATTTT. Encoded protein: CASSYMEGGNQPQHF.

The chain couples TRBV29-1 to TRBJ2-1; TRBD2 aligns across 10 bases. The CDR3 covers 14 residues. Germline CDR1 reads SQVTM; CDR2 reads ANQGSEA. The V gene end was trimmed by 2 bases and the J gene end by 10 bases; junction bases not matched to a gene: 8. Here the CDR3 DNA reads TGCAGCGTTGAACGACTAGCGGGCCCGGCGGAGCAGTTCTTC. Its protein is CSVERLAGPAEQFF.

This chain uses TRBV7-6 with TRBJ2-5, with D possibly TRBD1 on 5 matching bases. CDR1 is SGHVS and CDR2 is FNYEAQ in the germline V gene. The CDR3 sequence is 12 residues long. V was trimmed by 5 bases and J by 6 bases, leaving 10 bases between them. CDR3 bases: TGTGCCAGCAGCGATCACAGGCAGACCCAGTACTTC. Amino acid sequence: CASSDHRQTQYF.

This clone has more than one count but fewer than ten. This chain connects TRBV7-2 to TRBJ2-3; TRBD1 is a possible D gene (5 bases). Trimming took 1 base from V and 5 from J, leaving 16 bases between them. CDR3 length equals 16 residues. CDR1 is SGHTA and CDR2 is FQGNSA in the germline V gene. For the CDR3, the DNA is TGTGCCAGCAGCTTAGGCCCGGTGGGGCGCAAAGATACGCAGTATTTT. Its protein product is CASSLGPVGRKDTQYF.

To note about this clone: This sample also contains other DNA sequences that code for the same CDR3. V is TRBV19 and J is TRBJ2-2; TRBD2 is a possible D gene (5 bases). The germline gives CDR1 LNHDA, CDR2 SQIVND (reference sequence). V was shortened by 3 bases and J by 1 base, with 6 bases between the two germline ends. CDR3 size: 14 residues. The CDR3 is CASSIRENTGELFF. DNA for the CDR3: TGTGCCAGTAGTATTCGGGAGAACACCGGGGAGCTGTTTTTT.

Many counts were recorded for this clone. The chain carries TRBV30 and TRBJ1-2; no reliable D call. The CDR3 has 13 amino acids. The V and J ends lost 0 bases and 2 bases respectively, with 7 bases between them. Germline V gene data show CDR1 as GTSNPN and CDR2 as SVGIG (reference sequence). CDR3 sequence reads: CAWSVLSNYGYTF. The CDR3 bases are TGTGCCTGGAGTGTACTTTCCAACTATGGCTACACCTTC.

The V gene is TRBV4-1, the J gene TRBJ2-5, with 8 positions matching TRBD2. The germline V gene has CDR1 MGHRA and CDR2 YSYEKL. The CDR3 consists of 13 residues. Trimming cost V 4 bases and J 5 bases; bases outside gene matches: 3. The CDR3 DNA follows: TGCGCCAGCAGCCCGGGACTAGTGGAGACCCAGTACTTC. It yields the protein CASSPGLVETQYF.